The T cell receptor (beta chain) under discussion was sequenced for a study of blood T cells in healthy people across ages. On the study more broadly: About one barcoded TCR beta cDNA was captured per two T cells.

Then a second PCR, running roughly 7 to 11 cycles, was carried out with a sample-barcoded 5' primer and a J-beta primer mix. Each TCR beta cDNA got a 12-nucleotide random molecular identifier. MiXCR, applied by TCRdb to the 5' RACE reads, yields one record per CDR3 protein. The top ten hold 30% to 40% of the sample, which has about 640,000 distinct CDR3 sequences, under 70% seen once. CDR1 and CDR2 (germline): DFQATT, SNEGSKA (reference sequence). This CDR3 is built from 15 residues. Notes on this clonotype: Its specificity is unknown. A read error may account for a junction end that differs from germline.

Broader study findings: Older age went with lower TCR beta diversity per million T cells, in a roughly linear way.

The source material was blood. The chain is built from TRBV20-1 and TRBJ2-1; perhaps D is TRBD1 or TRBD2 (6 bases each). This TCR was sampled from a man in his sixties in good health. CDR3 DNA: TGCGGTGCTAGCTGGGGGGCCGGGAGTTACAATGAGCAGTTCTTC. This translates into CGASWGAGSYNEQFF.